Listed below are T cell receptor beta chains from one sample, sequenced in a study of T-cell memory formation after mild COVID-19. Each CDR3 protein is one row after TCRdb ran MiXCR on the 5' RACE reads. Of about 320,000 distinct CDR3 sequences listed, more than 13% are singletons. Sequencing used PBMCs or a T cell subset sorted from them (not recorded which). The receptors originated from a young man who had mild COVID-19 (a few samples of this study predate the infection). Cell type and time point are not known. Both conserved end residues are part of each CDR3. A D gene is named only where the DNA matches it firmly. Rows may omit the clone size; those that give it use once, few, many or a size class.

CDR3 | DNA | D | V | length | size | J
CASSSGMEDTQYF | TGTGCCAGCAGCTCTGGGATGGAAGATACGCAGTATTTT | - | TRBV11-2 | 13 | few | TRBJ2-3
CASSPGTSGFETQYF | TGTGCCAGCAGCCCTGGGACTAGCGGTTTTGAGACCCAGTACTTC | TRBD2 | TRBV7-3 | 15 | few | TRBJ2-5
CASSQRGTWGYNEQFF | TGTGCCAGCAGTCAACGGGGGACGTGGGGATACAATGAGCAGTTCTTC | - | TRBV6-6 | 16 | - | TRBJ2-1
CASSPRGGTNEKLFF | TGTGCCAGCTCACCACGAGGGGGGACTAATGAAAAACTGTTTTTT | - | TRBV18 | 15 | few | TRBJ1-4
CSAGDSDYGYTF | TGCAGTGCTGGGGACAGTGACTATGGCTACACCTTC | TRBD1 | TRBV20-1 | 12 | - | TRBJ1-2
CASSHPGAYNEQFF | TGCGCCAGCAGCCACCCCGGGGCATACAATGAGCAGTTCTTC | - | TRBV4-3 | 14 | many | TRBJ2-1
CASSQEPPASQYF | TGCGCCAGCAGCCAAGAACCCCCGGCTAGCCAGTATTTT | - | TRBV4-3 | 13 | - | TRBJ2-3
CATHQRACLGEAFF | TGTGCCACACATCAACGGGCATGCCTAGGTGAAGCTTTCTTT | - | TRBV19 | 14 | - | TRBJ1-1
CASSVPRGTSFHEQFF | TGTGCCAGCAGCGTACCTCGGGGGACTAGCTTCCATGAGCAGTTCTTC | TRBD2 | TRBV7-2 | 16 | many | TRBJ2-1
CATSGPGLAADTQYF | TGTGCCACCAGTGGCCCGGGACTAGCAGCAGATACGCAGTATTTT | TRBD2 | TRBV24-1 | 15 | - | TRBJ2-3
CSVADGSTDTQYF | TGCAGCGTAGCGGACGGAAGCACAGATACGCAGTATTTT | - | TRBV29-1 | 13 | few | TRBJ2-3
CASSFTSDTQYF | TGTGCCAGCAGCTTTACTAGCGATACGCAGTATTTT | - | TRBV5-5 | 12 | many | TRBJ2-3
CASSLVGGRVPGELFF | TGTGCCAGCAGCTTAGTTGGAGGGAGGGTTCCCGGGGAGCTGTTTTTT | TRBD2 | TRBV7-8 | 16 | - | TRBJ2-2